The entry below gives a single T cell receptor beta chain sequence along with its context. These data belong to a study of blood T cell repertoires in COVID-19. Under the authors' procedure: For nucleated cells, counts were estimated from reference gene primer amplification. Sequenced by immunoSEQ multiplex PCR; TCRdb stores in-frame clones only, minus some. The DNA was the basis for D and trimming; V, J and clone size are from that table. The sample lists around 93,000 clones, roughly 82% occurring once. The sample comprised peripheral blood. The clonotype originates from an elderly man with acute or convalescent COVID-19.

CDR3 bases: TGTGCCAGCAGCTTGTGGGGTGAGGGAAAAGAAGCTTTCTTT. This encodes CASSLWGEGKEAFF. This chain connects TRBV5-8 to TRBJ1-1; D gene uncertain. The CDR3 length is 14 residues. The germline CDR1 and CDR2 sequences are SGHTS and YDEGEE. Trimming removed 1 base at V and 8 bases at J, with 15 bases between.